This entry lists 24 T cell receptor beta chains sequenced from one sample in a study of tumor-infiltrating lymphocytes in localized non-small cell lung cancer (dated by TCRdb to the early 2020s). The receptor library was made with the immunoSEQ multiplex PCR assay. As stored in TCRdb, this immuneACCESS dataset retains in-frame rearrangements with V and J assigned. A fraction of the clones does not appear; measured against another copy, unresolved V genes explain less than half of the discrepancy, and the remainder lacks a known reason. The sample table lists 7,000 to 9,500 clones, 79% of them with a count of one. The top ten constitute roughly an eighth of the sample. Sequenced sample: uninvolved lung tissue not adjacent to the tumor. The receptors were sampled from a human donor with non-small cell lung cancer.

The V gene is TRBV5-1, the J gene TRBJ1-3, with 7 bases aligning to TRBD1. CDR3 length equals 13 residues. Germline assignment: CDR1 SGHRS and CDR2 YFSETQ. The J segment lost 8 bases and the V segment lost 2 bases, leaving 4 bases of the junction unmatched. Here the CDR3 DNA reads TGCGCCAGCAGCTTCGGGACAGTGGACACCATATATTTT. The encoded protein is CASSFGTVDTIYF.

The chain couples TRBV2 to TRBJ2-2, with 11 bases aligning to TRBD2. Germline V gene data show CDR1 as SNHLY and CDR2 as FYNNEI. V trimming: 6 bases; J trimming: 7 bases; junction bases outside the gene matches: 7. The CDR3 runs to 15 residues. The chain's CDR3 is CASRVAGGISGELFF. The CDR3 coding sequence is TGTGCCAGCAGGGTAGCGGGAGGGATCAGCGGGGAGCTGTTTTTT.

This clone was counted between two and nine times. This chain connects TRBV4-1 to TRBJ2-7; TRBD2 might be the D (6 bases). V lost 2 bases, J lost 7 bases, and 18 bases lay in between. The CDR3 consists of 15 residues. Germline values: CDR1 MGHRA, CDR2 YSYEKL. The CDR3 DNA follows: TGCGCCAGCAGCCAAACCGGGACTGGGGCTTTAGAGCAGTACTTC. Residues: CASSQTGTGALEQYF.

The J gene is TRBJ1-5, the V gene TRBV30; D might be TRBD1 (5 bases). The CDR3 contains 14 residues. V shed 4 bases and J shed 7 bases, with 17 bases lying between them. Germline V gene sequence: CDR1 GTSNPN, CDR2 SVGIG (reference sequence). As DNA, the CDR3 is TGTGCCTGGAAGATCGGGGGGAACGGACAGCCCCAGCATTTT. It specifies CAWKIGGNGQPQHF.

This clone was recorded once. The chain uses TRBV28 and TRBJ2-7; 8 positions match TRBD1. From germline, CDR1 is MDHEN and CDR2 SYDVKM. Unmatched junction bases numbered 10, after V lost 4 bases and J lost 2 bases. The CDR3 is made up of 16 amino acids. CDR3 DNA: TGTGCCAGCAGTTCATCTGGACAGGGCGATCCCTACGAGCAGTACTTC. Translating gives CASSSSGQGDPYEQYF. Full variable domain (outside the CDR3, taken from reference TRBV28 and TRBJ2-7): DVKVTQSSRYLVKRTGEKVFLECVQDMDHENMFWYRQDPGLGLRLIYFSYDVKMKEKGDIPEGYSVSREKKERFSLILESASTNQTSMYLCASSSSGQGDPYEQYFGPGTRLTVT.

The chain couples TRBV6-5 to TRBJ1-1; D perhaps matches TRBD1 (6 bases). V lost 5 bases, J lost 4 bases, and 14 bases lay in between. The CDR3 is 14 residues long. CDR1 and CDR2 (germline): MNHEY, SVGAGI. The CDR3 nucleotides are TGTGCCAGCAGTCGGACAGTGACGGCCACTGAAGCTTTCTTT. Amino acid sequence: CASSRTVTATEAFF.

The CDR3 here is CAITQLQGGEQYF. CDR3 sequence (DNA): TGTGCCATCACACAACTTCAGGGGGGAGAGCAGTACTTC. V and J are TRBV10-3 and TRBJ2-7, with a weak D call TRBD1 (7 bases). This CDR3 is built from 13 residues. Trimming took 7 bases from V and 7 from J, leaving 17 bases between them. In germline, CDR1 is ENHRY, CDR2 SYGVKD.

The chain recombines TRBV10-2 with TRBJ2-2, with 11 bases lining up with TRBD2. The CDR3 is 17 amino acids. V lost 2 bases, J lost 7 bases, and 9 bases stayed unmatched. Germline values: CDR1 WSHSY, CDR2 SAAADI. CDR3 region: CASSERLAGNSGGELFF. CDR3 nucleotide sequence: TGCGCCAGCAGTGAGAGACTAGCGGGAAATTCAGGCGGGGAGCTGTTTTTT.

V gene TRBV28 combines with J gene TRBJ2-7, with 11 bases fitting TRBD2. This CDR3 has 16 residues. J gave up 5 bases and V 5 bases, and 11 bases lay outside the gene matches. The V gene's germline CDR1 is MDHEN and CDR2 SYDVKM. The CDR3 sequence is CASSPRLAGTANEQYF. The CDR3 DNA reads as TGTGCCAGCAGTCCTAGACTAGCGGGAACGGCAAACGAGCAGTACTTC. The entire variable domain, with the rest obtained from reference TRBV28 and TRBJ2-7, is as follows: DVKVTQSSRYLVKRTGEKVFLECVQDMDHENMFWYRQDPGLGLRLIYFSYDVKMKEKGDIPEGYSVSREKKERFSLILESASTNQTSMYLCASSPRLAGTANEQYFGPGTRLTVT.

The J gene is TRBJ1-5, the V gene TRBV28; D unresolved. Deletions cut 2 bases from V and 5 bases from J, with 13 bases between. The CDR3 is 15 residues long. CDR1 and CDR2 (germline): MDHEN, SYDVKM. In nucleotides, the CDR3 is TGTGCCAGCAGTTTAGAGGGAGGGAGGCATCAGCCCCAGCATTTT. This encodes CASSLEGGRHQPQHF. Based on the CDR3 plus reference TRBV28 and TRBJ1-5, the full variable domain is DVKVTQSSRYLVKRTGEKVFLECVQDMDHENMFWYRQDPGLGLRLIYFSYDVKMKEKGDIPEGYSVSREKKERFSLILESASTNQTSMYLCASSLEGGRHQPQHFGDGTRLSIL.

CDR3 DNA sequence: TGCAGCGTTGAAGAAGACGAGGGTTACTATGGCTACACCTTC. Amino acids: CSVEEDEGYYGYTF. This chain connects TRBV29-1 to TRBJ1-2; unclear D gene. The CDR3 is made up of 14 amino acids. Germline CDR1 reads SQVTM; CDR2 reads ANQGSEA. V dropped 0 bases and J dropped 3 bases, with 11 bases sitting between them.

The gene calls are TRBV27 and TRBJ1-5; D not certain. From germline, CDR1 is MNHEY and CDR2 SMNVEV (reference sequence). This CDR3 spans 15 amino acids. Trimming left V 6 bases short and J 0 bases short, with 12 bases between. In nucleotides, the CDR3 is TGTGCCAGCAGGCGGCACCTCTATAGCAATCAGCCCCAGCATTTT. Amino acids: CASRRHLYSNQPQHF.

The chain couples TRBV11-3 to TRBJ1-1; TRBD1 agrees at 7 bases. CDR1 SGHNT and CDR2 YENEEA come from the germline V gene. Losses at the gene ends were 5 bases for V and 11 bases for J; bases not matched to a gene: 11. This CDR3 is built from 13 residues. CDR3 nucleotide sequence: TGTGCCAGCAGCCCCGGTTCGACAGGGAGTGCTTTCTTT. This gives the protein CASSPGSTGSAFF.

This CDR3 reads CASRRQGAFSEQYF. DNA for the CDR3: TGTGCCAGCCGCCGACAGGGGGCTTTTAGCGAGCAGTACTTC. The J gene is TRBJ2-7, the V gene TRBV28, with 10 bases lining up with TRBD1. V lost 8 bases and J lost 6; bases outside the gene matches: 10. This CDR3 spans 14 amino acids. Per the germline V gene, CDR1 is MDHEN and CDR2 is SYDVKM.

The genes are TRBV28 and TRBJ2-3, with TRBD1 as a possible D gene (6 bases). Looked up from germline, CDR1 is MDHEN and CDR2 is SYDVKM. V lost 3 bases, J lost 11 bases, and 21 bases lay in between. The CDR3 spans 15 residues. Here the CDR3 DNA reads TGTGCCAGCAGTTTCCGGACAGCGCGTGATAGCGAGCAGTATTTT. Its translation: CASSFRTARDSEQYF.

The gene calls are TRBV5-1 and TRBJ2-5; 13 positions match TRBD2. Germline V gene lookup returns CDR1 SGHRS and CDR2 YFSETQ. The CDR3 spans 18 residues. Losses at the gene ends were 0 bases for V and 6 bases for J; bases not matched to a gene: 11. In nucleotides, the CDR3 is TGCGCCAGCAGCTTGGAACTAGCGGGAGGGACACTGTTGAAGACCCAGTACTTC. Residues: CASSLELAGGTLLKTQYF.

By proportion, this clone is medium-sized. V and J are TRBV5-1 and TRBJ1-1; D may be TRBD1 (6 bases). Germline V lookup: CDR1 SGHRS, CDR2 YFSETQ. CDR3 length: 16 residues. V was cut by 4 bases and J by 2 bases, with 18 bases left in between. In DNA form, the CDR3 reads TGCGCCAGCAGCCCCTCGACGACGGGGGCTAACACTGAAGCTTTCTTT. Translating it yields CASSPSTTGANTEAFF.

The CDR3 DNA sequence: TGTGCCAGCACCTCCCAAGGGGGCACCGGGGAGCTGTTTTTT. It is translated as CASTSQGGTGELFF. The V and J genes are TRBV6-6 and TRBJ2-2; D may be TRBD1 (6 bases). V shed 7 bases and J shed 4 bases, with 13 bases lying between them. The CDR3 is made up of 14 amino acids. The germline gives CDR1 MNHNY, CDR2 SVGAGI (reference sequence).

This clone was seen only a few times. At one boundary the junction diverges from the germline segment, which might be a read error. V is TRBV7-7 and J is TRBJ2-7; a weak D match, TRBD1 (5 bases). Germline CDR1 reads SSHAT; CDR2 reads FNYEAQ (reference sequence). This CDR3 is 13 amino acids long. Here the CDR3 DNA reads TGTGCTAGCAGCACAGGACAAGCGAACGAGCAGTACTTC. It encodes CASSTGQANEQYF.

V and J are TRBV19 and TRBJ1-2, with TRBD1 matching over 8 bases. Losses at the gene ends were 6 bases for V and 4 bases for J; bases not matched to a gene: 4. In germline, CDR1 is LNHDA, CDR2 SQIVND (reference sequence). The CDR3 contains 13 residues. CDR3 in DNA: TGTGCCAGTAGGAGACAGGGGCCCTATGGCTACACCTTC. Translated: CASRRQGPYGYTF.

This sequence joins TRBV29-1 and TRBJ2-1; 9 nucleotides agree with TRBD1. The J segment lost 4 bases and the V segment lost 4 bases, leaving 5 bases of the junction unmatched. This CDR3 comprises 14 residues. The germline gives CDR1 SQVTM, CDR2 ANQGSEA. CDR3 amino acids: CSVAGTGPYNEQFF. CDR3 DNA: TGCAGCGTTGCCGGGACAGGGCCGTACAATGAGCAGTTCTTC.

This clone is deemed medium-sized. The chain is built from TRBV5-5 and TRBJ2-2, with 12 bases aligning to TRBD2. V lost 6 bases to trimming and J lost 0 bases; unmatched junction nucleotides: 12. This CDR3 is built from 19 residues. The germline CDR1 and CDR2 sequences are SGHKS and YYEKEE (reference sequence). CDR3 protein: CASIALLAGGDANTGELFF. The DNA for the CDR3 is TGTGCCAGCATCGCATTGCTAGCGGGAGGGGACGCGAACACCGGGGAGCTGTTTTTT.

The rearrangement uses TRBV2 and TRBJ1-6; possible D gene TRBD1, 5 bases. The CDR3 runs 12 residues. Per germline, CDR1 SNHLY and CDR2 FYNNEI. V lost 11 bases, J lost 7 bases, and 12 bases lay in between. The CDR3 sequence is CADKGENSPLHF. In DNA, the CDR3 is TGTGCCGACAAAGGGGAGAATTCACCCCTCCACTTT.

The gene calls are TRBV19 and TRBJ2-1; D unclear. V gave up 4 bases and J gave up 3 bases, with 13 bases separating them. CDR1 is LNHDA, CDR2 SQIVND, per germline (reference sequence). This CDR3 region has 15 residues. CDR3 nucleotide sequence: TGTGCCAGTAGTAGGTCCCCCGGCCGCTACAATGAGCAGTTCTTC. Translation gives CASSRSPGRYNEQFF. Full variable domain (remainder filled in from reference TRBV19 and TRBJ2-1): DGGITQSPKYLFRKEGQNVTLSCEQNLNHDAMYWYRQDPGQGLRLIYYSQIVNDFQKGDIAEGYSVSREKKESFPLTVTSAQKNPTAFYLCASSRSPGRYNEQFFGPGTRLTVL.